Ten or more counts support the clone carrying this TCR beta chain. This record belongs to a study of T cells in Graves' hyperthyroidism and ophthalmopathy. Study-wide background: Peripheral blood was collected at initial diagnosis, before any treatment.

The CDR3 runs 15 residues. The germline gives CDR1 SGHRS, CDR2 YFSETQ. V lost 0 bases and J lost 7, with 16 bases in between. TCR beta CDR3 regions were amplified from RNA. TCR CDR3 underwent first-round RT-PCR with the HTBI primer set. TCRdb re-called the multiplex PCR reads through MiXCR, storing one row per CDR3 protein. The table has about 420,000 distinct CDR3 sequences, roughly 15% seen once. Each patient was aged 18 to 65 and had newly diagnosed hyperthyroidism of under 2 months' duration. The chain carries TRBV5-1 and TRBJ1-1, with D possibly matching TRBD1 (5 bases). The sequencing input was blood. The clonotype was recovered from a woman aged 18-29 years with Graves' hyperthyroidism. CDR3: CASSLGGTTGGEAFF. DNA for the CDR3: TGCGCCAGCAGCTTGGGGGGGACGACGGGAGGTGAAGCTTTCTTT.